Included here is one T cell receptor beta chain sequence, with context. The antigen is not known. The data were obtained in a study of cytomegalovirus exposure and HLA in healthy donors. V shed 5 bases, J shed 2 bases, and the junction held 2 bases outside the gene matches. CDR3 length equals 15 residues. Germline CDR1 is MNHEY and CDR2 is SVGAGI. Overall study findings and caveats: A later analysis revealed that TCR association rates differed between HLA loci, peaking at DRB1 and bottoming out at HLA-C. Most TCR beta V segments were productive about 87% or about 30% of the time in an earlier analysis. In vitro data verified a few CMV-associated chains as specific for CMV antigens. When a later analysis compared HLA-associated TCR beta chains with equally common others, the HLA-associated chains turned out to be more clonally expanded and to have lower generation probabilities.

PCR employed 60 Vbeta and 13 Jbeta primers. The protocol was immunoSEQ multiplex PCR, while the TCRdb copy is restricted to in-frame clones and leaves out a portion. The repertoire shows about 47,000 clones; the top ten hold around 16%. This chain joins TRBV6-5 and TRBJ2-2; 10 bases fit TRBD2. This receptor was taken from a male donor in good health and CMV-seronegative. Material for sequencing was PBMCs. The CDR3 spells CASSTSGDNTGELFF. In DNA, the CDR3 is TGTGCCAGCAGTACTAGCGGGGATAACACCGGGGAGCTGTTTTTT.